Below, 19 T cell receptor beta chains from the same sample are listed, as sequenced in a study of T cells after yellow fever vaccination (dated by TCRdb to about 2019). The sample's treatment or condition label, decoded: live attenuated yellow fever vaccine strain. The library was produced with 5' RACE. The reads were generated on an Illumina NovaSeq 6000. In TCRdb, the public reads were trimmed at Q25 with fastp and aligned with MiXCR, with productive beta chains retained. All rows with the same CDR3 protein become a single entry with the most common DNA and genes. Recorded for this sample are a few hundred thousand distinct CDR3 sequences; around 19% of them occurred a single time. Roughly 19% of the sample is in the top ten clones. The specimen was PBMCs, collected before the yellow fever booster vaccination. The receptors come from a man younger than 35 who received the YFV17D yellow fever vaccine.

CDR3 in amino acids: CASSDQRSSGNTIYF. CDR3 bases: TGTGCCAGCAGTGACCAGAGAAGCTCTGGAAACACCATATATTTT. The chain links TRBV2 to TRBJ1-3, with no clear D. Trimming removed 3 bases from V and 0 bases from J, with 9 bases in between. Germline CDR1 reads SNHLY; CDR2 reads FYNNEI. This CDR3 comprises 15 residues.

This clonotype was found a few times. The rearrangement uses TRBV9 and TRBJ2-2, with no clear D. The CDR3 has 14 amino acids. Trimming left V 0 bases short and J 4 bases short, with 7 bases between. Per germline, CDR1 SGDLS and CDR2 YYNGEE. CDR3 in DNA: TGTGCCAGCAGCGTAGACACCTTCACCGGGGAGCTGTTTTTT. Translating gives CASSVDTFTGELFF.

This clonotype was seen a single time. This rearrangement joins TRBV3-1 to TRBJ2-5, with TRBD2 matching 8 bases. Germline CDR1 reads LGHDT; CDR2 reads YNNKEL (reference sequence). The CDR3 is 15 residues long. Losses at the gene ends were 1 base for V and 4 bases for J; bases not matched to a gene: 5. The CDR3 region is CASSQVSGGGETQYF. The DNA of the CDR3 is TGTGCCAGCAGCCAAGTCAGCGGGGGCGGAGAGACCCAGTACTTC.

V and J are TRBV7-2 and TRBJ2-2; no reliable D call. This CDR3 has 15 residues. The V end lost 2 bases, the J end lost 0 bases, and 7 bases lay between the germline ends. CDR1 and CDR2 from the germline V gene are SGHTA and FQGNSA. CDR3 in DNA: TGTGCCAGCAGCTTAAGGGCTACGAACACCGGGGAGCTGTTTTTT. This encodes CASSLRATNTGELFF.

This chain joins TRBV24-1 and TRBJ2-3; 11 nucleotides line up with TRBD1. Germline V gene lookup returns CDR1 KGHDR and CDR2 SFDVKD. The CDR3 has 16 residues. J was trimmed by 6 bases and V by 4 bases; bases with no gene match: 8. CDR3 DNA: TGTGCCACCAGTGACCCGTCGGACAGGGGGCTTGATACGCAGTATTTT. Protein product: CATSDPSDRGLDTQYF.

There are a few counts of this clonotype. The gene calls are TRBV7-2 and TRBJ2-7; possible D gene TRBD2, 6 bases. The V end lost 5 bases, the J end lost 3 bases, and 11 bases lay between the germline ends. Per the germline V gene, CDR1 is SGHTA and CDR2 is FQGNSA. The CDR3 contains 13 residues. The CDR3 DNA reads TGTGCCAGCAGCCACGCGGGACGCTACGAGCAGTACGTC. Its protein is CASSHAGRYEQYV.

This clonotype has ten or more counts. The V call is TRBV9, the J call TRBJ1-6, with 7 bases fitting TRBD1. Per germline, CDR1 SGDLS and CDR2 YYNGEE. Losses at the gene ends were 3 bases for V and 8 bases for J; bases not matched to a gene: 5. CDR3 length: 14 residues. CDR3 DNA: TGTGCCAGCAGCGCCGACAGGGTTGATTCACCCCTCCACTTT. It yields the protein CASSADRVDSPLHF.

The V call is TRBV15, the J call TRBJ2-2; TRBD2 matches 10 bases. J lost 7 bases, V lost 8 bases, and 4 bases had no gene match. The CDR3 has 13 residues. Germline V gene data show CDR1 as LNHNV and CDR2 as YYDKDF (reference sequence). DNA of the CDR3: TGTGCCACCCAGCGGGAGGGTAACGGGGAGCTGTTTTTT. Translating gives CATQREGNGELFF.

The rearrangement uses TRBV27 and TRBJ1-1; D perhaps matches TRBD1 (6 bases). The CDR3 totals 14 residues. From germline, CDR1 is MNHEY and CDR2 SMNVEV (reference sequence). V lost 6 bases, J lost 0 bases, and 11 bases lay in between. The CDR3 loop is CASSAGAMNTEAFF. DNA for the CDR3: TGTGCCAGCAGCGCAGGGGCGATGAACACTGAAGCTTTCTTT.

This clonotype came up a few times. The chain has TRBV27 and TRBJ1-2; a possible D gene is TRBD1 (5 bases). Germline assignment: CDR1 MNHEY and CDR2 SMNVEV (reference sequence). The germline V and J ends were trimmed by 4 bases and 4 bases, with 13 bases remaining between them. CDR3 length: 14 amino acids. CDR3 residues: CASSSSGGLYGYTF. In DNA form, the CDR3 reads TGTGCCAGCAGTTCCTCGGGGGGACTCTATGGCTACACCTTC.

This chain connects TRBV20-1 to TRBJ2-1; 11 nucleotides match TRBD2. The CDR3 length is 16 residues. The V gene's germline CDR1 is DFQATT and CDR2 SNEGSKA (reference sequence). Unmatched junction bases numbered 12, after V lost 1 base and J lost 10 bases. The CDR3 region has the DNA TGCAGTGCTAGAGCCCACACGGGACTAGCGGCGACAGAGCAGTTCTTC. As protein: CSARAHTGLAATEQFF.

The chain couples TRBV4-1 to TRBJ2-1, with D possibly being TRBD2 (6 bases). Germline V gives CDR1 MGHRA, CDR2 YSYEKL. Trimming left V 3 bases short and J 6 bases short, with 12 bases between. The CDR3 is made up of 14 amino acids. The CDR3 protein is CASSHPGTSNEQFF. The CDR3 DNA is TGCGCCAGCAGCCACCCCGGGACTTCCAATGAGCAGTTCTTC.

The rearrangement links TRBV2 to TRBJ2-3, with 7 bases lining up with TRBD2. Germline CDR1 and CDR2: SNHLY and FYNNEI. The length of the CDR3 is 15 residues. V was pared by 6 bases and J by 0 bases, with 6 bases of the junction left unmatched. The CDR3 nucleotides read TGTGCCAGCAGCGGTAGCGGGCAGAGCACAGATACGCAGTATTTT. This codes for CASSGSGQSTDTQYF.

This chain links TRBV2 with TRBJ2-1; D remains ambiguous. Per germline, CDR1 SNHLY and CDR2 FYNNEI. Trimming took 8 bases from V and 1 from J, leaving 9 bases between them. The CDR3 is 13 residues long. The DNA of the CDR3 is TGTGCCAGCTGTGCCGAATCCTACAATGAGCAGTTCTTC. It yields the protein CASCAESYNEQFF.

This clonotype was seen a handful of times. The chain couples TRBV7-9 to TRBJ2-3, with TRBD2 as a possible D gene (6 bases). Germline V CDR1 and CDR2: SEHNR, FQNEAQ (reference sequence). The CDR3 is made up of 13 amino acids. Trimming cost V 6 bases and J 0 bases, with 7 bases left between them. CDR3 DNA sequence: TGTGCCAGCAGGGGAGGCAGCACAGATACGCAGTATTTT. This translates into CASRGGSTDTQYF.

CDR3 sequence reads: CASSLDPSGGAGETQYF. CDR3 DNA: TGCGCCAGCAGCTTGGATCCTAGCGGGGGGGCCGGAGAGACCCAGTACTTC. V gene TRBV5-1 combines with J gene TRBJ2-5; TRBD2 aligns across 12 bases. From germline, CDR1 is SGHRS and CDR2 YFSETQ. The length of the CDR3 is 17 residues. The trim removed 0 bases at V and 4 bases at J, leaving 7 bases unmatched.

This clonotype was counted only a few times. The rearrangement joins TRBV7-6 to TRBJ2-7; 7 nucleotides line up with TRBD2. Trimming took 1 base from V and 3 from J; bases not matched to a gene: 6. Germline V gene sequence: CDR1 SGHVS, CDR2 FNYEAQ. The CDR3 has 15 residues. As DNA, the CDR3 is TGTGCCAGCAGCTTAGTGGGGGGGTTAGGCTACGAGCAGTACTTC. Residues: CASSLVGGLGYEQYF.

V is TRBV4-1 and J is TRBJ2-5; 10 nucleotides align to TRBD2. CDR1 and CDR2 (germline): MGHRA, YSYEKL. V lost 2 bases and J lost 5; bases outside the gene matches: 5. The CDR3 has 15 residues. CDR3 coding DNA: TGCGCCAGCAGCCAACGTAAGACTAGCGGGGAGACCCAGTACTTC. It specifies CASSQRKTSGETQYF.

This clonotype was detected only a few times. CDR3 region: CASSTFGSTDTQYF. DNA of the CDR3: TGTGCCAGCTCGACCTTTGGGAGCACAGATACGCAGTATTTT. This sequence joins TRBV7-2 and TRBJ2-3; D unclear. The V gene lost 8 bases and the J gene lost 0 bases, with 12 bases spanning the gap. There are 14 residues in the CDR3. CDR1 is SGHTA, CDR2 FQGNSA, per germline. The full variable domain, completed using reference TRBV7-2 and TRBJ2-3, is GAGVSQSPSNKVTEKGKDVELRCDPISGHTALYWYRQSLGQGLEFLIYFQGNSAPDKSGLPSDRFSAERTGGSVSTLTIQRTQQEDSAVYLCASSTFGSTDTQYFGPGTRLTVL.